The 22 T cell receptor beta chains below all came from one sample that was sequenced in a study of graft-versus-host responses after intestinal transplantation. These receptors have no identified antigens. Measured with immunoSEQ multiplex PCR; TCRdb has only the in-frame clones, and not every one. Of approximately 93,000 clones in the sample, around 93% are singletons; the top ten hold 0.069%. This sample comprised unstimulated CD8+ T cells sorted from spleen or lymph node cells, obtained before transplant. All receptors come from a human donor who was the organ donor for an intestinal transplant.

The V call is TRBV7-2, the J call TRBJ1-2; D unclear. Per the germline V gene, CDR1 is SGHTA and CDR2 is FQGNSA. The CDR3 spans 15 residues. Trimming shortened V by 1 base and J by 6 bases, and 15 bases separated the two germline ends. This CDR3 reads CASSLGPSVEDGYTF. DNA for the CDR3: TGTGCCAGCAGCTTAGGGCCTTCGGTAGAGGATGGCTACACCTTC.

The CDR3 is CASSPSGGGHNEQFF. The CDR3, as DNA: TGTGCCAGCAGCCCGAGCGGGGGGGGGCACAATGAGCAGTTCTTC. The rearrangement uses TRBV9 and TRBJ2-1; 10 bases map to TRBD2. Germline CDR1 is SGDLS and CDR2 is YYNGEE. The junction had 6 bases not matched to a gene; V was cut back by 4 bases and J by 5 bases. CDR3 length equals 15 residues.

The chain is built from TRBV5-1 and TRBJ2-1; D is possibly TRBD2 (5 bases). The CDR3 spans 13 residues. Germline V gives CDR1 SGHRS, CDR2 YFSETQ. V gave up 0 bases and J gave up 8 bases, with 9 bases separating them. The CDR3 region is CASSLGLNYEQFF. CDR3 sequence (DNA): TGCGCCAGCAGCTTGGGACTAAACTATGAGCAGTTCTTC.

The rearrangement joins TRBV16 to TRBJ1-1; D is possibly TRBD1 (5 bases). Germline V gene data show CDR1 as KGHSY and CDR2 as FQNENV. V was pared by 0 bases and J by 10 bases, with 18 bases between. The CDR3 extends over 15 amino acids. The CDR3 DNA is TGTGCCAGCAGCCAATCTTTTTATGCGCCTCAGGGAGCTTTCTTT. The encoded protein is CASSQSFYAPQGAFF.

The V call is TRBV19, the J call TRBJ2-5; 10 positions match TRBD1. CDR1 and CDR2 from the germline V gene are LNHDA and SQIVND (reference sequence). J lost 5 bases, V lost 3 bases, and 3 bases had no gene match. This CDR3 region has 14 residues. The CDR3 sequence: CASSIGGQGETQYF. Written as DNA, the CDR3 is TGTGCCAGTAGTATTGGGGGACAGGGGGAGACCCAGTACTTC.

The chain is built from TRBV9 and TRBJ1-1, with 11 bases that match TRBD1. V shed 3 bases and J 3 bases; nucleotides not matched to a gene: 7. The CDR3 sequence is 16 residues long. Germline loops: CDR1 SGDLS, CDR2 YYNGEE. The CDR3 nucleotides read TGTGCCAGCAGCGGCCCAGGACAGGGGGCCGACACTGAAGCTTTCTTT. Its translation: CASSGPGQGADTEAFF.

The chain carries TRBV7-2 and TRBJ2-7; D is possibly TRBD1 (5 bases). Trimming stripped 4 bases from V and 7 bases from J, with 14 bases between. Germline V CDR1 and CDR2: SGHTA, FQGNSA. The CDR3 covers 13 residues. The CDR3 nucleotides are TGTGCCAGCAGCTACCAGGGTAATTGGGAGCAGTACTTC. Translating it yields CASSYQGNWEQYF.

This chain links TRBV28 with TRBJ1-2; 10 positions agree with TRBD1. Germline CDR1 MDHEN, CDR2 SYDVKM. Trimming cost V 8 bases and J 8 bases; bases outside gene matches: 8. The CDR3 is made up of 13 amino acids. For the CDR3, the DNA is TGTGCCAGCCTCTCCGGGACAGGGGACGGCTACACCTTC. Its translation is CASLSGTGDGYTF.

Concerning this clone itself: Mismatch with germline at one junction end may stem from a read error. The genes are TRBV7-9 and TRBJ2-1; 7 bases fit TRBD1. The CDR3 is 17 amino acids. CDR1 and CDR2 (germline): SEHNR, FQNEAQ (reference sequence). CDR3 sequence: CASSLNRGTASDNEQFF. The CDR3, as DNA: TGTGCCAGCAGCCTCAATAGGGGGACAGCCTCCGACAATGAGCAGTTCTTC. The full variable domain, in which reference TRBV7-9 and TRBJ2-1 provide the parts outside the CDR3, is DTGVSQNPRHKITKRGQNVTFRCDPISEHNRLYWYRQTLGQGPEFLTYFQNEAQLEKSRLLSDRFSAERPKGSFSTLEIQRTEQGDSAMYLCASSLNRGTASDNEQFFGPGTRLTVL.

This rearrangement joins TRBV5-6 to TRBJ1-6, with D possibly TRBD1 on 5 matching bases. From germline, CDR1 is SGHDT and CDR2 YYEEEE. V was trimmed by 0 bases and J by 14 bases, leaving 15 bases between them. This CDR3 comprises 14 residues. The CDR3 coding sequence is TGTGCCAGCAGCTTGGGCAGGACATACGGCACCCTCCACTTT. Translated: CASSLGRTYGTLHF.

The CDR3 sequence is CASSTRDRGGYEQYF. CDR3 sequence (DNA): TGTGCCAGCAGTACTAGGGACAGGGGTGGATACGAGCAGTACTTC. This rearrangement joins TRBV28 to TRBJ2-7, with 10 bases fitting TRBD1. The J segment lost 4 bases and the V segment lost 5 bases, leaving 8 bases of the junction unmatched. Germline loops: CDR1 MDHEN, CDR2 SYDVKM. The CDR3 sequence is 15 residues long.

The rearrangement joins TRBV27 to TRBJ2-3; 11 bases are a match to TRBD2. The V gene's germline CDR1 is MNHEY and CDR2 SMNVEV (reference sequence). The CDR3 length is 17 residues. The V segment lost 2 bases and the J segment 2 bases; nucleotides outside the gene matches: 6. In nucleotides, the CDR3 is TGTGCCAGCAGTTTAAAAAGACTAGCGGGACACACAGATACGCAGTATTTT. Translating gives CASSLKRLAGHTDTQYF.

The chain carries TRBV28 and TRBJ2-7; a possible D gene is TRBD2 (5 bases). Germline V gives CDR1 MDHEN, CDR2 SYDVKM. The CDR3 extends over 13 amino acids. Deletions cut 3 bases from V and 3 bases from J, with 9 bases between. The CDR3 DNA reads TGTGCCAGCAGTTTCGGACTTCTCTACGAGCAGTACTTC. Its protein is CASSFGLLYEQYF.

This clone has just one count. This chain uses TRBV4-1 with TRBJ2-7, with TRBD2 matching over 13 bases. Trimming cost V 1 base and J 6 bases; bases outside gene matches: 0. There are 14 residues in the CDR3. Germline values: CDR1 MGHRA, CDR2 YSYEKL. This CDR3 is CASSQGTSGSEQYF. The CDR3, as DNA: TGCGCCAGCAGCCAAGGGACTAGCGGGAGCGAGCAGTACTTC.

This chain uses TRBV28 with TRBJ1-2, with 7 positions matching TRBD1. CDR1 MDHEN and CDR2 SYDVKM come from the germline V gene. Trimming took 2 bases from V and 10 from J; bases not matched to a gene: 10. The CDR3 runs to 14 residues. The CDR3 here is CASSLIGGGFSYTF. DNA for the CDR3: TGTGCCAGCAGTTTAATAGGGGGCGGGTTTTCCTACACCTTC.

This clone has just one count. The chain has TRBV15 and TRBJ2-1, with 10 bases aligning to TRBD2. The germline CDR1 and CDR2 sequences are LNHNV and YYDKDF (reference sequence). V dropped 0 bases and J dropped 1; count of bases not matched to a gene: 12. CDR3 length equals 20 residues. This CDR3 is CATSREIVIAGGSSYNEQFF. The CDR3 DNA reads as TGTGCCACCAGCAGAGAAATAGTAATAGCGGGGGGATCTTCCTACAATGAGCAGTTCTTC.

The V call is TRBV6-6, the J call TRBJ2-1; D is possibly TRBD1 (5 bases). The CDR3 contains 14 residues. With 3 bases removed from V and 4 bases from J, the gap between germline ends came to 10 bases. Germline V gene sequence: CDR1 MNHNY, CDR2 SVGAGI (reference sequence). CDR3: CASSYQDKYNEQFF. The CDR3 bases are TGTGCCAGCAGTTATCAGGACAAGTACAATGAGCAGTTCTTC.

This rearrangement joins TRBV7-2 to TRBJ1-2; a possible D gene is TRBD1 (5 bases). The CDR3 consists of 15 residues. Deletions cut 5 bases from V and 5 bases from J, with 18 bases between. Germline CDR1 SGHTA, CDR2 FQGNSA. The CDR3 nucleotides read TGTGCCAGCAGCCCGGAGGGACGTCTTTTGTATGGCTACACCTTC. It codes for CASSPEGRLLYGYTF.

The V and J genes are TRBV19 and TRBJ2-2; D is unclear. Germline-derived CDR1 and CDR2 are LNHDA and SQIVND (reference sequence). CDR3 length: 14 residues. V was clipped by 9 bases and J by 4 bases, with 15 bases between them. The chain's CDR3 is CASPEQIPTGELFF. The CDR3 nucleotides are TGTGCCAGCCCCGAACAGATACCCACCGGGGAGCTGTTTTTT. Full variable domain (outside the CDR3, taken from reference TRBV19 and TRBJ2-2): DGGITQSPKYLFRKEGQNVTLSCEQNLNHDAMYWYRQDPGQGLRLIYYSQIVNDFQKGDIAEGYSVSREKKESFPLTVTSAQKNPTAFYLCASPEQIPTGELFFGEGSRLTVL.

The chain combines TRBV4-1 with TRBJ2-4; D is perhaps TRBD1 (6 bases). Trimming took 2 bases from V and 2 from J, leaving 10 bases between them. The germline CDR1 and CDR2 sequences are MGHRA and YSYEKL. The CDR3 covers 15 residues. The CDR3 loop reads CASSQWGTTKNIQYF. The CDR3 nucleotides read TGCGCCAGCAGCCAATGGGGGACAACCAAAAACATTCAGTACTTC.

The chain has TRBV7-9 and TRBJ2-3, with 9 bases fitting TRBD2. The CDR3 length is 15 residues. Germline trimming cut 4 bases from V and 3 bases from J; bases unmatched to any gene: 5. Germline CDR1 reads SEHNR; CDR2 reads FQNEAQ (reference sequence). The DNA of the CDR3 is TGTGCCAGCAGCTCACACAGCGGGAGGACAGATACGCAGTATTTT. This translates into CASSSHSGRTDTQYF. The entire variable domain, with the rest obtained from reference TRBV7-9 and TRBJ2-3, is as follows: DTGVSQNPRHKITKRGQNVTFRCDPISEHNRLYWYRQTLGQGPEFLTYFQNEAQLEKSRLLSDRFSAERPKGSFSTLEIQRTEQGDSAMYLCASSSHSGRTDTQYFGPGTRLTVL.

The rearrangement joins TRBV7-3 to TRBJ2-1; D may be TRBD2 (6 bases). The CDR3 sequence is 16 residues long. Looked up from germline, CDR1 is SGHTA and CDR2 is FQGTGA. V dropped 4 bases and J dropped 5 bases, with 18 bases sitting between them. The CDR3 loop is CASSSGGGFANNEQFF. CDR3 DNA sequence: TGTGCCAGCAGCTCAGGTGGGGGGTTTGCTAACAATGAGCAGTTCTTC.